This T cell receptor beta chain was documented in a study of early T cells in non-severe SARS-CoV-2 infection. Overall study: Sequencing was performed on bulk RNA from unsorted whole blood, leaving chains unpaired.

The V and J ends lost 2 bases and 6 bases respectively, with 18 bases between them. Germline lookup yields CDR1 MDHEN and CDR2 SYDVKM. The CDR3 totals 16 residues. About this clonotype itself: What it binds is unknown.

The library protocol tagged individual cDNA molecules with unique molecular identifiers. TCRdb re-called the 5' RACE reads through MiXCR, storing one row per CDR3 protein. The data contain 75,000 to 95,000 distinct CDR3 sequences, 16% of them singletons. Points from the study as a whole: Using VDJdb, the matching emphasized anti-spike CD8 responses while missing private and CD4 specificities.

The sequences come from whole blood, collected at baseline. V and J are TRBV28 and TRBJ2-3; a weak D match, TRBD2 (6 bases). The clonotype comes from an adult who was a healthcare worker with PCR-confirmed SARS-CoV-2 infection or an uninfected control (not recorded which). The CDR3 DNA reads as TGTGCCAGCAGTTTAAGTGGACTTGCTCGGGGGGATACGCAGTATTTT. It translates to CASSLSGLARGDTQYF.